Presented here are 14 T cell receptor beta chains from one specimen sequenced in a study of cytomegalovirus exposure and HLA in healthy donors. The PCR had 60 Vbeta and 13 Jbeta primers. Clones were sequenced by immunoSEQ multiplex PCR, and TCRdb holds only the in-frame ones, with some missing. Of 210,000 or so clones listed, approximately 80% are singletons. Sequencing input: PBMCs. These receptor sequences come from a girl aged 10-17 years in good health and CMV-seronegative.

The CDR3 loop reads CASSLLPGQGNTGELFF. In DNA, the CDR3 is TGTGCCAGCAGCTTGCTGCCGGGACAGGGCAACACCGGGGAGCTGTTTTTT. V usage is TRBV7-9 and J usage is TRBJ2-2; 9 nucleotides agree with TRBD1. The V segment lost 3 bases and the J segment 2 bases; nucleotides outside the gene matches: 7. Germline CDR1 is SEHNR and CDR2 is FQNEAQ (reference sequence). This CDR3 is 17 amino acids long. The full variable domain, completed using reference TRBV7-9 and TRBJ2-2, is DTGVSQNPRHKITKRGQNVTFRCDPISEHNRLYWYRQTLGQGPEFLTYFQNEAQLEKSRLLSDRFSAERPKGSFSTLEIQRTEQGDSAMYLCASSLLPGQGNTGELFFGEGSRLTVL.

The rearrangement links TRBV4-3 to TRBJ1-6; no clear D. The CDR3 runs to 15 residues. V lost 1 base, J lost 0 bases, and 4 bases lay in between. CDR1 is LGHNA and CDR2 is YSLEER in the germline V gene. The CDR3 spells CASSQGASYNSPLHF. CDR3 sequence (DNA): TGCGCCAGCAGCCAAGGGGCCTCCTATAATTCACCCCTCCACTTT.

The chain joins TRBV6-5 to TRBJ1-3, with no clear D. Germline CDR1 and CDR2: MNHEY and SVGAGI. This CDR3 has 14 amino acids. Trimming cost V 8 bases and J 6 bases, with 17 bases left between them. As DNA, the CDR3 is TGTGCCAGCCAGTTGAGGGTTGGTTCAAACACCATATATTTT. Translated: CASQLRVGSNTIYF.

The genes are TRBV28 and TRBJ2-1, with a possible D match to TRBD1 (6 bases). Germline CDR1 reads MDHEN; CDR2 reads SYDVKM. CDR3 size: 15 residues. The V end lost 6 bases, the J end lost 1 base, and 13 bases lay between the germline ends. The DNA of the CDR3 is TGTGCCAGCAGACCCGAGACAGGTTCCTACAATGAGCAGTTCTTC. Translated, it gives CASRPETGSYNEQFF.

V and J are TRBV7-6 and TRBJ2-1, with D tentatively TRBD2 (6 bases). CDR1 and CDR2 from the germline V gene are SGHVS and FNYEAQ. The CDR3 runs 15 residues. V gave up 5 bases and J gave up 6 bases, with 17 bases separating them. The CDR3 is CASSDPRRGSNEQFF. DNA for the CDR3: TGTGCCAGCAGCGACCCCAGGAGGGGATCCAATGAGCAGTTCTTC.

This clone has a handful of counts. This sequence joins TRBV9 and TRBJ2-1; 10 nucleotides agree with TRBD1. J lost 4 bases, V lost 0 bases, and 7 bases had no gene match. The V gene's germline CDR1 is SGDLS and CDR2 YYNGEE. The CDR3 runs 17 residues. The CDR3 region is CASSVGRDRGMYNEQFF. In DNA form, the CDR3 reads TGTGCCAGCAGCGTAGGACGGGACAGGGGAATGTACAATGAGCAGTTCTTC. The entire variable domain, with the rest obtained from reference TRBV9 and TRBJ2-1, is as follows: DSGVTQTPKHLITATGQRVTLRCSPRSGDLSVYWYQQSLDQGLQFLIQYYNGEERAKGNILERFSAQQFPDLHSELNLSSLELGDSALYFCASSVGRDRGMYNEQFFGPGTRLTVL.

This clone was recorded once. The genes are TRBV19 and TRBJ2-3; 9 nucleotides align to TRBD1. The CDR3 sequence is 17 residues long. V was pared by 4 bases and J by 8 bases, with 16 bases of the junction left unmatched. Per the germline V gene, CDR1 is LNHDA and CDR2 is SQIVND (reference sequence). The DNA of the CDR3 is TGTGCCAGTAGTACCCGGCCGGGACAGGGTGAATCGGGTACGCAGTATTTT. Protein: CASSTRPGQGESGTQYF.

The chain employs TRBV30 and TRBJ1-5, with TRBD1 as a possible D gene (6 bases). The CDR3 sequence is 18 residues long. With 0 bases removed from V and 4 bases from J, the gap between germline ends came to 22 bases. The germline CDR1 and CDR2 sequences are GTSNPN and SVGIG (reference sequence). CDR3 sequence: CAWSVLGRDTLANQPQHF. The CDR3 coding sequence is TGTGCCTGGAGTGTCTTGGGTCGGGACACTCTAGCAAATCAGCCCCAGCATTTT.

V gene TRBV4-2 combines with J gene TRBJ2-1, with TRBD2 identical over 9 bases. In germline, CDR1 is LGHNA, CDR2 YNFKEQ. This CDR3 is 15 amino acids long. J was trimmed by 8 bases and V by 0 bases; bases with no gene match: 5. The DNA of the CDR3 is TGTGCCAGCAGCCAAGAGGCGGGGGGGCCAGATGAGCAGTTCTTC. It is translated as CASSQEAGGPDEQFF.

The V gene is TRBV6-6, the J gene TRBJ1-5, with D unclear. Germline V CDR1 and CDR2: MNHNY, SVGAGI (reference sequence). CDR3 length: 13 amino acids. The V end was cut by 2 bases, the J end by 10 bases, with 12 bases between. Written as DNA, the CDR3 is TGTGCCAGCAGTTACGGGGAGTTGGATCCCCAGCATTTT. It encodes CASSYGELDPQHF.

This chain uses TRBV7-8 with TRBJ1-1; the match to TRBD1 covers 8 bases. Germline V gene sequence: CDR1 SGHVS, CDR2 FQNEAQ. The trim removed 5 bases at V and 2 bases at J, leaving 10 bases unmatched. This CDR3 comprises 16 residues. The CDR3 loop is CASSPLSGGLNTEAFF. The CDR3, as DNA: TGTGCCAGCAGCCCCCTCTCAGGGGGCCTAAACACTGAAGCTTTCTTT.

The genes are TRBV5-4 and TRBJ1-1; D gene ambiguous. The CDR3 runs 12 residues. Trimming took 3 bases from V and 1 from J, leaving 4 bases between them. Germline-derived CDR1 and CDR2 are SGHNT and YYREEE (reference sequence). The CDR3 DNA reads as TGTGCCAGCAGCTCCCAGAACACTGAAGCTTTCTTT. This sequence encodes CASSSQNTEAFF.

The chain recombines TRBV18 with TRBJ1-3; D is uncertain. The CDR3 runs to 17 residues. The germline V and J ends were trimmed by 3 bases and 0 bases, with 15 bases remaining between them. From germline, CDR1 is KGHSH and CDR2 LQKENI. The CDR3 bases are TGTGCCAGCTCACCCACTTCAGAGGGAATCTCTGGAAACACCATATATTTT. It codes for CASSPTSEGISGNTIYF.

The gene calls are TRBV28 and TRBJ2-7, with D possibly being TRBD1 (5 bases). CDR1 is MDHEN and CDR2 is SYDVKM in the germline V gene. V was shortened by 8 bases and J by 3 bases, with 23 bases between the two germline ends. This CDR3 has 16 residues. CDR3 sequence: CASAPSGGALNYEQYF. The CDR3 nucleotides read TGTGCCAGCGCCCCCTCGGGTGGGGCGTTGAACTACGAGCAGTACTTC.